This is a list of T cell receptor beta chains from one sample in a study of blood T cells in healthy people across ages. In TCRdb, the 5' RACE reads were re-called with MiXCR into one record per CDR3 protein. The sample holds approximately 1.5 million distinct CDR3 sequences; less than 45% are singletons and the top ten take 4%. The source material was blood. The receptors were gathered from a woman aged 18-29 years in good health. CDR3s include the opening cysteine and the closing phenylalanine or tryptophan. D genes are given only for firm matches. The size entry is marked missing in some rows and otherwise reads once, few, many or a size class.

D: -; J: TRBJ2-6; size: -; V: TRBV15; DNA: TGTGCCACCAGCAGAGTACACGCTGGTTCTGGGGCCAACGTCCTGACTTTC; CDR3: CATSRVHAGSGANVLTF
D: -; J: TRBJ2-1; size: few; V: TRBV2; DNA: TGTGCCAGCAGCCCCACTAGATCGGGGAGTACCAATGAGCAGTTCTTC; CDR3: CASSPTRSGSTNEQFF
D: TRBD2; J: TRBJ2-1; size: -; V: TRBV29-1; DNA: TGCAGCGTTGCGGCGCCTAGCGGGATCAATGAGCAGTTCTTC; CDR3: CSVAAPSGINEQFF
D: TRBD2; J: TRBJ2-1; size: -; V: TRBV20-1; DNA: TGCAGTGCTAGTTGGACTAGCAATTACAATGAGCAGTTCTTC; CDR3: CSASWTSNYNEQFF
D: TRBD2; J: TRBJ2-3; size: few; V: TRBV4-3; DNA: TGCGCCAGCAGTCAACTCCCCACTAGCGGGGGGGCCCCAGATACGCAGTATTTT; CDR3: CASSQLPTSGGAPDTQYF
D: TRBD1; J: TRBJ2-1; size: -; V: TRBV7-2; DNA: TGTGCCAGCAGCCTGATGACAGGGTTCGACAATGAGCAGTTCTTC; CDR3: CASSLMTGFDNEQFF
D: TRBD2; J: TRBJ2-1; size: -; V: TRBV30; DNA: TGTGCCGGGGGGGTAAAGCGTGAGCAGTTCTTC; CDR3: CAGGVKREQFF
D: -; J: TRBJ1-2; size: -; V: TRBV2; DNA: TGTGCCAGCCGAATGGGGGTTAACTATGGCTACACCTTC; CDR3: CASRMGVNYGYTF
D: TRBD2; J: TRBJ2-3; size: few; V: TRBV27; DNA: TGTGCCAGCAGTTTAAGACTAGCGGGAGGTCCCGGCACAGATACGCAGTATTTT; CDR3: CASSLRLAGGPGTDTQYF
D: TRBD2; J: TRBJ2-7; size: many; V: TRBV28; DNA: TGTGCCAGCAGTTTAGGCGGCGGGAGGTACGAGCAGTACTTC; CDR3: CASSLGGGRYEQYF
D: TRBD1; J: TRBJ2-7; size: -; V: TRBV29-1; DNA: TGCAGCGGGTTAATGGGACAGGGTACAACCCAGTACTTC; CDR3: CSGLMGQGTTQYF
D: -; J: TRBJ2-1; size: -; V: TRBV7-9; DNA: TGTGCCAGCAGCTTGATTGGAGGGGGACGCTACAATGAGCAGTTCTTC; CDR3: CASSLIGGGRYNEQFF
D: -; J: TRBJ2-7; size: few; V: TRBV29-1; DNA: TGCAGCGTTGAGGGGCCGGGCACCTACGAGCAGTACTTC; CDR3: CSVEGPGTYEQYF
D: -; J: TRBJ2-7; size: -; V: TRBV29-1; DNA: TGCAGCGTTGAAGATCAGGTGGACGAGCAGTACTTC; CDR3: CSVEDQVDEQYF
D: -; J: TRBJ1-1; size: -; V: TRBV7-9; DNA: TGTGCCAGCAGCTTAGGTACGGGGACTGGACAGGAAGCTTTCTTT; CDR3: CASSLGTGTGQEAFF
D: -; J: TRBJ1-2; size: -; V: TRBV7-9; DNA: TGTGCCAGCACCGTAGGACCCCGCGAAAATGGCTACACCTTC; CDR3: CASTVGPRENGYTF
D: -; J: TRBJ2-5; size: -; V: TRBV12-3/TRBV12-4; DNA: TGTGCCAGCAGTTTAGTCGGGGGGCCGGGGGAGACCCAGTACTTC; CDR3: CASSLVGGPGETQYF
D: TRBD1; J: TRBJ2-1; size: -; V: TRBV12-3/TRBV12-4; DNA: TGTGCCAGCAGGAGTGGGACAGGGGCCGATGAGCAGTTCTTC; CDR3: CASRSGTGADEQFF
D: -; J: TRBJ2-2; size: -; V: TRBV5-1; DNA: TGCGCCAGCAGCCTCATCCAGGCACCCAGGGTCCCCGGGGAGCTGTTTTTT; CDR3: CASSLIQAPRVPGELFF
D: -; J: TRBJ1-1; size: -; V: TRBV27; DNA: TGTGCCAGCAGCTTAAGGCAGTCCCCAGGACCTGAAGCTTTCTTT; CDR3: CASSLRQSPGPEAFF
D: -; J: TRBJ1-1; size: -; V: TRBV12-3/TRBV12-4; DNA: TGTGCCAGCAGTTTAGTTGGGTTGAACATTGAAGCTTTCTTT; CDR3: CASSLVGLNIEAFF
D: -; J: TRBJ2-1; size: many; V: TRBV29-1; DNA: TGCAGCGTTGTTCTAGCCCCCTTCGAATACAATGAGCAGTTCTTC; CDR3: CSVVLAPFEYNEQFF
D: -; J: TRBJ2-2; size: -; V: TRBV12-3/TRBV12-4; DNA: TGTGCCAGCAGTTTAGGGCCTGGGCGGGAGCTGTTTTTT; CDR3: CASSLGPGRELFF
D: TRBD2; J: TRBJ2-7; size: few; V: TRBV28; DNA: TGTGCCAGCAGTTTATGGGCGGGGGGGATCTTTGAGCAGTACTTC; CDR3: CASSLWAGGIFEQYF
D: -; J: TRBJ2-5; size: -; V: TRBV6-2/TRBV6-3; DNA: TGTGCCAGCAGTTACGGGTCAAGACCACAAGAGACCCAGTACTTC; CDR3: CASSYGSRPQETQYF
D: TRBD1; J: TRBJ2-3; size: -; V: TRBV20-1; DNA: TGCAGTGCTAGTCAGGACAGGGAGACCTATCGCACAGATACGCAGTATTTT; CDR3: CSASQDRETYRTDTQYF
D: -; J: TRBJ1-4; size: -; V: TRBV11-2; DNA: TGTGCCAGCAGCTTAAGGGGGGATGAAAAACTGTTTTTT; CDR3: CASSLRGDEKLFF
D: -; J: TRBJ2-7; size: -; V: TRBV5-1; DNA: TGCGCCAGCAGCTTGTTACAGCGAATCAGCTCCTACAATGAGCAGTACTTC; CDR3: CASSLLQRISSYNEQYF
D: -; J: TRBJ2-5; size: -; V: TRBV6-5; DNA: TGTGCCAGCAGTTCCAGGTTGGGGGCCAAGAGGACCCAGTACTTC; CDR3: CASSSRLGAKRTQYF
D: -; J: TRBJ2-3; size: -; V: TRBV12-3/TRBV12-4; DNA: TGTGCCAGCAGTCACCTCGAGCGGGCCGTCACAGCAGATACGCAGTATTTT; CDR3: CASSHLERAVTADTQYF
D: -; J: TRBJ1-5; size: -; V: TRBV3-1; DNA: TGTGCCAGCAGCAACAGGTCCCGGGGGGGGCCCCAGCATTTT; CDR3: CASSNRSRGGPQHF
D: -; J: TRBJ2-7; size: -; V: TRBV6-1; DNA: TGTGCCTCCCATAGTCACAATGAGCAGTACTTC; CDR3: CASHSHNEQYF
D: TRBD2; J: TRBJ2-5; size: few; V: TRBV25-1; DNA: TGTGCCAGCAGTGAATTTTCATCTAGCGGGAGTGGGCAGACCCAGTACTTC; CDR3: CASSEFSSSGSGQTQYF
D: TRBD1; J: TRBJ1-2; size: -; V: TRBV29-1; DNA: TGCAGCGCCAAACCGGCAGGGGGTAACTATGGCTACACCTTC; CDR3: CSAKPAGGNYGYTF
D: TRBD1; J: TRBJ1-6; size: few; V: TRBV12-3/TRBV12-4; DNA: TGTGCCAGCAGTTTATTGGCGGAGGGGGCTAATTCACCCCTCCACTTT; CDR3: CASSLLAEGANSPLHF
D: -; J: TRBJ1-4; size: few; V: TRBV2; DNA: TGTGCCAGCAGTGAACTCGGGACGAGAAATGAAAAACTGTTTTTT; CDR3: CASSELGTRNEKLFF
D: -; J: TRBJ1-1; size: few; V: TRBV7-2; DNA: TGTGCCAGCAGCGCCCACAGGCGTGACACTGAAGCTTTCTTT; CDR3: CASSAHRRDTEAFF
D: TRBD1; J: TRBJ1-1; size: -; V: TRBV6-5; DNA: TGTGCCAGCAGCCCACAGGGGGCACTTAACACTGAAGCTTTCTTT; CDR3: CASSPQGALNTEAFF
D: -; J: TRBJ2-1; size: few; V: TRBV27; DNA: TGTGCCAGCAGCAAGATACTGGGAACCTACAATGAGCAGTTCTTC; CDR3: CASSKILGTYNEQFF
D: -; J: TRBJ1-1; size: -; V: TRBV20-1; DNA: TGCAGTGCTAGAGACGCTGGGGAGATGGTGATAGGCACTGAAGCTTTCTTT; CDR3: CSARDAGEMVIGTEAFF
D: -; J: TRBJ2-1; size: few; V: TRBV9; DNA: TGTGCCAGCATGGGACAAGGGTCCAATGAGCAGTTCTTC; CDR3: CASMGQGSNEQFF
D: TRBD2; J: TRBJ2-1; size: -; V: TRBV19; DNA: TGTGCCAGTAGTCTGGCTAGCGGAACCACACACAATGAGCAGTTCTTC; CDR3: CASSLASGTTHNEQFF
D: -; J: TRBJ2-7; size: many; V: TRBV6-6; DNA: TGTGCCAGCAGTTACTCGGGCCACTCCTACGAGCAGTACTTC; CDR3: CASSYSGHSYEQYF
D: -; J: TRBJ2-1; size: -; V: TRBV7-2; DNA: TGTGCCAGCAATGAGCAGTTCTTC; CDR3: CASNEQFF
D: -; J: TRBJ2-1; size: -; V: TRBV7-3; DNA: TGTGCCAGCAGCTTAATTGGTAGCGACGGTGAGCAGTTCTTC; CDR3: CASSLIGSDGEQFF
D: -; J: TRBJ2-5; size: -; V: TRBV10-3; DNA: TGTGCCATCAGAGAGGCTAGCGCAGAGACCCAGTACTTC; CDR3: CAIREASAETQYF
D: TRBD1; J: TRBJ1-4; size: -; V: TRBV5-4; DNA: TGTGCCAGCAGCCCTATGGACAGGGGACCTAATGAAAAACTGTTTTTT; CDR3: CASSPMDRGPNEKLFF
D: -; J: TRBJ1-2; size: -; V: TRBV20-1; DNA: TGCAGTGCTAGAGATCTACTCCTCCATGGCTACACCTTC; CDR3: CSARDLLLHGYTF
D: -; J: TRBJ2-5; size: -; V: TRBV18; DNA: TGTGCCAGCTCACCCGACAGGTTTCATCAAGAGACCCAGTACTTC; CDR3: CASSPDRFHQETQYF
D: -; J: TRBJ1-5; size: once; V: TRBV12-3/TRBV12-4; DNA: TGTGCCGGCAGTCGCCCTGGGCAGGGCAATCAGCCCCAGCATTTT; CDR3: CAGSRPGQGNQPQHF
D: -; J: TRBJ2-7; size: -; V: TRBV27; DNA: TGTGCCAGCAGTTTTCAGGTGGCCTACGAGCAGTACTTC; CDR3: CASSFQVAYEQYF
D: -; J: TRBJ1-1; size: few; V: TRBV15; DNA: TGTGCCACGGATGCCGGACTAAACACTGAAGCTTTCTTT; CDR3: CATDAGLNTEAFF
D: -; J: TRBJ2-7; size: -; V: TRBV10-3; DNA: TGTGCCATCAGTGCGCAGGGGAGCTACGAGCAGTACTTC; CDR3: CAISAQGSYEQYF